This T cell receptor beta chain was sequenced in a study of graft-versus-host responses after intestinal transplantation. Across the study: Recipients had multivisceral, liver-intestinal, or isolated intestinal transplants.

The culture paired around 200,000 irradiated violet-dye-labeled stimulators with around 200,000 CFSE-labeled responders. This clone occurred a few times. The data were produced by immunoSEQ multiplex PCR, yet TCRdb's version contains in-frame clones alone and is incomplete. The sample includes about 8,000 clones, more than 25% of them seen just once. This CDR3 comprises 13 residues. V lost 4 bases, J lost 3 bases, and 10 bases lay in between. The germline gives CDR1 MNHEY, CDR2 SMNVEV (reference sequence). V is TRBV27 and J is TRBJ2-7; D call uncertain. This receptor was identified in a human patient who received an intestinal transplant. This material consisted of alloreactive CD8+ T cells from a mixed lymphocyte reaction culture, taken before intestinal transplant. Subset defined: CFSE-low proliferating T cells sorted from roughly six-day pre-transplant mixed lymphocyte reaction (GvH or HvG direction). The CDR3 protein is CASSWSLYYEQYF. The CDR3 DNA reads TGTGCCAGCAGTTGGTCCCTCTACTACGAGCAGTACTTC.